This is a list of T cell receptor beta chains from one sample in a study of Graves' ophthalmopathy and Graves' hyperthyroidism. TCRdb re-called the multiplex PCR reads with MiXCR, one entry per CDR3 protein. Of almost 750,000 distinct CDR3 sequences listed, 40% are singletons. The sequenced sample consisted of peripheral blood. All receptors derive from an adult man with Graves' ophthalmopathy. CDR3s include the opening cysteine and the closing phenylalanine or tryptophan. A D gene is named only where the DNA matches it firmly. Clone size is stated in some rows and not others, as once, few, many or a class when expanded.

>12|TRBD2|TRBJ2-7|TRBV2|.
CAGGLAGYEQYF
TGTGCCGGAGGACTAGCGGGATACGAGCAGTACTTC
>17|TRBD2|TRBJ2-2|TRBV25-1|.
CASSYLGLAGANGELFF
TGTGCCAGCAGTTACCTGGGACTAGCGGGAGCAAACGGGGAGCTGTTTTTT
>15|.|TRBJ2-7|TRBV7-9|.
CASSLAGTTFCEQYF
TGTGCCAGCAGCTTAGCCGGGACAACTTTCTGCGAGCAGTACTTC
>14|.|TRBJ1-5|TRBV20-1|.
CSARGRTTNQPQHF
TGCAGTGCTCGCGGCAGGACTACTAATCAGCCCCAGCATTTT
>14|.|TRBJ1-2|TRBV2|many
CASSEARGGYGYTF
TGTGCCAGCAGTGAAGCGAGAGGGGGCTATGGCTACACCTTC
>14|TRBD2|TRBJ2-3|TRBV7-9|.
CASTFRTGGVTQYF
TGTGCCAGCACCTTTAGGACGGGGGGAGTTACGCAGTATTTT
>13|.|TRBJ1-1|TRBV24-1|many
CATSDGQGAEAFF
TGTGCCACCAGTGACGGGCAGGGAGCCGAAGCTTTCTTT
>15|TRBD1|TRBJ1-2|TRBV4-2|.
CASSERTGVGYGYTF
TGTGCCAGCAGCGAACGGACAGGGGTGGGCTATGGCTACACCTTC
>15|TRBD2|TRBJ2-1|TRBV11-2|.
CASSFLAGGPNEQFF
TGTGCCAGCAGCTTCCTAGCGGGAGGGCCAAATGAGCAGTTCTTC
>11|TRBD1|TRBJ1-1|TRBV28|few
CASSFRGQAFF
TGTGCCAGCAGTTTCAGGGGGCAAGCTTTCTTT
>14|TRBD2|TRBJ2-5|TRBV12-3/TRBV12-4|.
CASSRTSGVETQYF
TGTGCCAGCAGTCGGACTAGCGGGGTTGAGACCCAGTACTTC
>13|.|TRBJ2-5|TRBV29-1|.
CSVGNAAVGPQYF
TGCAGCGTTGGGAACGCGGCCGTCGGGCCCCAGTACTTC
>12|.|TRBJ2-7|TRBV29-1|many
CSFRDGAYEQYF
TGCAGCTTCCGGGACGGAGCCTACGAGCAGTACTTC
>15|TRBD1|TRBJ1-5|TRBV20-1|many
CSARDHRGLAQPQHF
TGCAGTGCTAGAGACCACAGGGGGCTGGCTCAGCCCCAGCATTTT
>15|.|TRBJ2-2|TRBV25-1|.
CASSEGWTHTGELFF
TGTGCCAGCAGTGAAGGTTGGACACACACCGGGGAGCTGTTTTTT
>15|TRBD2|TRBJ2-7|TRBV2|few
CASTEVRAGAGEQYF
TGTGCCAGCACCGAGGTGAGAGCGGGGGCGGGCGAGCAGTACTTC
>13|.|TRBJ2-2|TRBV25-1|.
CATRAGNTGELFF
TGTGCCACCCGGGCAGGGAACACCGGGGAGCTGTTTTTT
>13|TRBD1|TRBJ1-6|TRBV29-1|many
CSAETGSGSPLHF
TGCAGCGCAGAGACAGGGTCCGGTTCACCCCTCCACTTT
>14|TRBD2|TRBJ2-5|TRBV7-9|.
CASSGQLAVETQYF
TGTGCCAGCTCCGGACAACTAGCGGTGGAGACCCAGTACTTC
>14|.|TRBJ2-7|TRBV19|.
CASSIRAVAYEQYF
TGTGCCAGTAGTATTCGGGCAGTCGCCTACGAGCAGTACTTC
>13|TRBD1|TRBJ1-1|TRBV12-3/TRBV12-4|.
CASIKTGATEAFF
TGTGCCAGCATCAAGACAGGGGCCACTGAAGCTTTCTTT
>14|.|TRBJ2-7|TRBV2|.
CASSPTVVAYEQYF
TGTGCCAGCAGTCCGACAGTGGTAGCCTACGAGCAGTACTTC
>14|.|TRBJ2-7|TRBV7-8|.
CASSLVPAGYEQYF
TGTGCCAGCAGCTTAGTTCCGGCAGGGTACGAGCAGTACTTC
>14|.|TRBJ2-7|TRBV12-3/TRBV12-4|.
CASTSNADSYEQYF
TGTGCCAGCACCTCAAACGCAGACTCCTACGAGCAGTACTTC
>14|TRBD1|TRBJ1-2|TRBV29-1|.
CSVLTGGGGYGYTF
TGCAGCGTGCTGACAGGGGGCGGAGGCTATGGCTACACCTTC
>14|TRBD1|TRBJ1-2|TRBV2|.
CASSEANRGSGYTF
TGTGCCAGCAGTGAAGCTAACAGGGGGTCCGGCTACACCTTC
>14|.|TRBJ2-1|TRBV29-1|.
CSVEDSDRNNEQFF
TGCAGCGTTGAAGATAGTGACAGGAACAATGAGCAGTTCTTC
>11|TRBD1|TRBJ1-2|TRBV20-1|many
CSAGRGYGYTF
TGCAGTGCTGGCAGGGGGTATGGCTACACCTTC
>14|.|TRBJ2-2|TRBV7-3|few
CASRFTTGTGELFF
TGTGCCAGCAGGTTCACCACAGGGACCGGGGAGCTGTTTTTT
>15|.|TRBJ2-5|TRBV9|once
CASSPLQDQQETQYF
TGTGCCAGCTCACCACTTCAGGACCAGCAGGAGACCCAGTACTTC
>15|.|TRBJ1-6|TRBV2|.
CASSSPGTINSPLHF
TGTGCCAGCAGTTCCCCCGGGACCATAAATTCACCCCTCCACTTT
>11|.|TRBJ2-7|TRBV6-5|.
CASRSDVVQYF
TGTGCCAGCAGGTCCGACGTTGTGCAGTACTTC
>14|.|TRBJ2-7|TRBV11-1|.
CASSRARAPYEQYF
TGTGCCAGCAGCCGTGCCAGGGCCCCCTACGAGCAGTACTTC
>12|.|TRBJ2-7|TRBV29-1|many
CSVEAGDYEQYF
TGCAGCGTTGAGGCAGGGGACTACGAGCAGTACTTC
>12|.|TRBJ1-4|TRBV6-5|.
CASSSGSEKLFF
TGTGCCAGCAGTTCCGGGAGCGAAAAACTGTTTTTT
>15|TRBD2|TRBJ2-7|TRBV5-4|few
CASSTPGTSGSEQYF
TGTGCCAGCAGCACCCCCGGGACTAGCGGGTCCGAGCAGTACTTC
>16|TRBD2|TRBJ2-5|TRBV7-2|.
CASSLVGLAGKETQYF
TGTGCCAGCAGCTTAGTTGGACTAGCGGGAAAAGAGACCCAGTACTTC
>15|.|TRBJ1-4|TRBV24-1|.
CATSDLGHSNEKLFF
TGTGCCACCAGTGACTTGGGACATAGTAATGAAAAACTGTTTTTT
>14|.|TRBJ2-7|TRBV24-1|many
CATSDGGGAYEQYF
TGTGCCACCAGTGACGGCGGCGGTGCGTACGAGCAGTACTTC
>15|TRBD1|TRBJ2-5|TRBV7-9|many
CASSPRDRWGETQYF
TGTGCCAGCAGCCCCCGGGACAGGTGGGGGGAGACCCAGTACTTC
>15|TRBD1|TRBJ1-5|TRBV6-1|.
CAIGTGKDSNQPQHF
TGTGCCATCGGGACAGGAAAGGATAGCAATCAGCCCCAGCATTTT
>13|TRBD1|TRBJ1-5|TRBV19|.
CASRPGQGKGQHF
TGTGCCAGTAGACCGGGACAGGGGAAGGGACAGCATTTT
>15|.|TRBJ2-7|TRBV29-1|.
CSVDSQGNYGYEQYF
TGCAGCGTTGATAGTCAGGGTAACTATGGCTACGAGCAGTACTTC
>15|.|TRBJ1-3|TRBV12-3/TRBV12-4|.
CASSLTWSSGNTIYF
TGTGCCAGCAGTTTGACATGGAGCTCTGGAAACACCATATATTTT
>16|TRBD2|TRBJ2-6|TRBV12-3/TRBV12-4|many
CASSPGGLSGANVLTF
TGTGCCAGCAGTCCCGGGGGGTTATCTGGGGCCAACGTCCTGACTTTC
>16|TRBD1|TRBJ1-5|TRBV11-2|few
CASSLRGDSNNQPQHF
TGTGCCAGCAGCTTGCGGGGGGACAGTAACAATCAGCCCCAGCATTTT
>14|.|TRBJ2-7|TRBV7-9|few
CASSSDSPLDEQYF
TGTGCCAGCAGCTCCGACAGTCCCCTAGACGAGCAGTACTTC
>19|TRBD1|TRBJ1-5|TRBV7-9|.
CASSRSGTGGDISNQPQHF
TGCGCCAGCAGCCGGTCCGGGACAGGGGGCGATATCAGCAATCAGCCCCAGCATTTT
>11|.|TRBJ2-2|TRBV25-1|many
CASSGGGELFF
TGTGCCAGCAGCGGTGGCGGGGAGCTGTTTTTT
>14|.|TRBJ2-5|TRBV12-3/TRBV12-4|.
CASSRDWGQETQYF
TGTGCCAGCAGTCGGGACTGGGGCCAAGAGACCCAGTACTTC
>13|.|TRBJ1-2|TRBV20-1|many
CSAREGANYGYTF
TGCAGTGCTAGAGAAGGGGCTAACTATGGCTACACCTTC
>16|.|TRBJ1-2|TRBV9|.
CASSVSSEAESYGYTF
TGTGCCAGCAGTGTGTCCTCGGAGGCGGAGTCATATGGCTACACCTTC
>13|.|TRBJ2-3|TRBV7-3|.
CASSLSLTDTQYF
TGTGCCAGCAGCTTATCACTCACAGATACGCAGTATTTT
>14|.|TRBJ2-5|TRBV25-1|many
CASSEFRQEETQYF
TGTGCCAGCAGTGAATTCCGGCAGGAGGAGACCCAGTACTTC
>19|TRBD1|TRBJ1-4|TRBV15|many
CATSRVRGTGGKVNEKLFF
TGTGCCACCAGCAGAGTGAGGGGGACAGGGGGTAAGGTGAATGAAAAACTGTTTTTT